One sample yielded the 21 T cell receptor beta chains listed below, sequenced in a study of T-cell memory formation after mild COVID-19. Each CDR3 protein gets one entry after TCRdb re-called the 5' RACE reads with MiXCR. The sample carries about 240,000 distinct CDR3 sequences, 8% to 10% recorded once. Sample: PBMCs or a T cell subset sorted from them (not recorded which). The receptors were sampled from a man between 18 and 35 years old who had mild COVID-19 (a few samples of this study predate the infection). Cell type and time point are not known.

V usage is TRBV2 and J usage is TRBJ2-3; 9 nucleotides align to TRBD1. V shed 10 bases, J shed 8 bases, and the junction held 10 bases outside the gene matches. CDR1 and CDR2 (germline): SNHLY, FYNNEI. This CDR3 is 13 amino acids long. This chain's CDR3 is CATQGAFTVTQYF. The CDR3 DNA follows: TGTGCCACACAGGGGGCGTTCACCGTTACGCAGTATTTT.

The chain has TRBV7-3 and TRBJ2-6, with 11 bases lining up with TRBD1. J gave up 2 bases and V 6 bases, and 3 bases lay outside the gene matches. This CDR3 comprises 16 residues. The V gene's germline CDR1 is SGHTA and CDR2 FQGTGA. The CDR3 coding sequence is TGTGCCAGCAGTCGGACAGGGGGCACTGGGGCCAACGTCCTGACTTTC. This codes for CASSRTGGTGANVLTF.

The sample holds a few counts of this clonotype. V is TRBV10-3 and J is TRBJ2-5; 7 nucleotides align to TRBD1. V shed 4 bases and J 5 bases; nucleotides not matched to a gene: 7. Germline V gene data show CDR1 as ENHRY and CDR2 as SYGVKD. This CDR3 has 14 amino acids. CDR3 DNA sequence: TGTGCCATCAGTGGGGCCGGGACAGCGGAGACCCAGTACTTC. As protein: CAISGAGTAETQYF.

This clonotype has more than one count but fewer than ten. V usage is TRBV2 and J usage is TRBJ1-2; D might be TRBD1 (5 bases). The V and J ends lost 6 bases and 8 bases respectively, with 19 bases between them. CDR1 SNHLY and CDR2 FYNNEI come from the germline V gene. The CDR3 sequence is 14 residues long. The CDR3: CASRNRDPYLGYTF. DNA for the CDR3: TGTGCCAGCAGAAACCGGGACCCATACTTAGGCTACACCTTC.

The genes are TRBV4-1 and TRBJ1-1; possible D gene TRBD1, 5 bases. Germline CDR1 and CDR2: MGHRA and YSYEKL. The CDR3 sequence is 15 residues long. V lost 3 bases to trimming and J lost 3 bases, with 14 bases between them. The CDR3 reads CASSHSKLGDTEAFF. CDR3 nucleotides: TGCGCCAGCAGCCACTCCAAGCTGGGGGACACTGAAGCTTTCTTT.

The chain uses TRBV9 and TRBJ2-3; D not resolved. The germline CDR1 and CDR2 sequences are SGDLS and YYNGEE. The CDR3 totals 15 residues. Between the trimmed V and J ends, which lost 3 bases and 0 bases, there was a span of 11 bases. This chain's CDR3 is CASSDPLGSTDTQYF. CDR3 DNA: TGTGCCAGCAGCGACCCGCTAGGAAGCACAGATACGCAGTATTTT.

This clonotype came up a few times. The genes are TRBV7-9 and TRBJ1-6; D gene unclear. Germline assignment: CDR1 SEHNR and CDR2 FQNEAQ (reference sequence). There are 12 residues in the CDR3. V lost 5 bases to trimming and J lost 9 bases, with 8 bases between them. The CDR3 nucleotides read TGTGCCAGCAGCCCATTACGTTCACCCCTCCACTTT. Translation: CASSPLRSPLHF.

V gene TRBV20-1 combines with J gene TRBJ1-2, with D hard to call. The CDR3 runs 14 residues. CDR1 is DFQATT and CDR2 is SNEGSKA in the germline V gene (reference sequence). Trimming left V 2 bases short and J 3 bases short, with 13 bases between. CDR3 in amino acids: CSARWDARDYGYTF. CDR3 coding DNA: TGCAGTGCTAGATGGGATGCAAGGGACTATGGCTACACCTTC.

The gene calls are TRBV5-1 and TRBJ2-1; D not certain. This CDR3 spans 15 amino acids. V dropped 1 base and J dropped 2 bases, with 10 bases sitting between them. Germline loops: CDR1 SGHRS, CDR2 YFSETQ. CDR3 DNA: TGCGCCAGCAGCTTGATGCGTAACCCCTACAATGAGCAGTTCTTC. Residues: CASSLMRNPYNEQFF.

This clonotype was seen a few times. The J gene is TRBJ2-1, the V gene TRBV12-5; 7 positions agree with TRBD2. CDR1 and CDR2 (germline): LGHNT, FRNRAP. CDR3 length: 12 amino acids. V lost 4 bases to trimming and J lost 10 bases; unmatched junction nucleotides: 4. The CDR3 DNA reads as TGTGCTAGTGGTTCTAGCGGTCGGGAGCAGTTCTTC. Translation gives CASGSSGREQFF.

This clonotype has just a few counts. The rearrangement uses TRBV7-3 and TRBJ2-2; no clear D gene. The V gene lost 4 bases and the J gene lost 5 bases, with 11 bases spanning the gap. Germline V gene data show CDR1 as SGHTA and CDR2 as FQGTGA. The CDR3 has 14 residues. CDR3 protein: CASSSLGLTGELFF. In nucleotides, the CDR3 is TGTGCCAGCAGCTCCCTTGGGCTAACCGGGGAGCTGTTTTTT.

This clonotype has ten or more counts. The chain employs TRBV7-9 and TRBJ1-1; D is unclear. There are 12 residues in the CDR3. Germline CDR1 and CDR2: SEHNR and FQNEAQ (reference sequence). V lost 3 bases, J lost 5 bases, and 7 bases lay in between. The CDR3 nucleotides are TGTGCCAGCAGCTTCCGGAGGACTGAAGCTTTCTTT. It encodes CASSFRRTEAFF. The full variable domain, its missing parts supplied by reference TRBV7-9 and TRBJ1-1, is DTGVSQNPRHKITKRGQNVTFRCDPISEHNRLYWYRQTLGQGPEFLTYFQNEAQLEKSRLLSDRFSAERPKGSFSTLEIQRTEQGDSAMYLCASSFRRTEAFFGQGTRLTVV.

This clonotype showed up many times. The J gene is TRBJ1-2, the V gene TRBV20-1; D is possibly TRBD1 (6 bases). V lost 0 bases and J 8 bases, leaving 13 bases between the germline ends. The CDR3 totals 13 residues. The V gene's germline CDR1 is DFQATT and CDR2 SNEGSKA (reference sequence). The DNA of the CDR3 is TGCAGTGCTAGAGATTCCGGGGGCCTCGGCTACACCTTC. Amino acid sequence: CSARDSGGLGYTF.

This clonotype appeared a few times. The chain carries TRBV10-3 and TRBJ1-6; no definite D call. Germline-derived CDR1 and CDR2 are ENHRY and SYGVKD. The CDR3 runs to 14 residues. Trimming shortened V by 10 bases and J by 5 bases, and 15 bases separated the two germline ends. CDR3 amino acids: CATQITEDNSPLHF. CDR3 sequence (DNA): TGTGCCACCCAAATAACAGAAGATAATTCACCCCTCCACTTT.

The table lists this clonotype with a few counts. The chain uses TRBV21-1 and TRBJ1-1; TRBD1, the D gene given by the table, was not confirmed from the DNA. TRBV21-1 is labeled a pseudogene. CDR3 length equals 15 residues. The CDR3 sequence is CASSKTGAVGTEAFF. The CDR3 coding sequence is TGTGCCAGCAGCAAAACAGGGGCCGTAGGCACTGAAGCTTTCTTT.

The V gene is TRBV7-9, the J gene TRBJ2-3, with 10 nucleotides matching TRBD2. Germline CDR1 and CDR2: SEHNR and FQNEAQ (reference sequence). Trimming removed 5 bases from V and 1 base from J; junction bases left unmatched: 12. The length of the CDR3 is 18 residues. CDR3 sequence: CASSPIHFLAGGTDTQYF. The DNA for the CDR3 is TGTGCCAGCAGCCCAATTCACTTCCTAGCGGGGGGCACAGATACGCAGTATTTT.

This clonotype was counted a few times. The chain links TRBV6-5 to TRBJ1-1, with a possible D match to TRBD1 (5 bases). The CDR3 has 17 amino acids. V was clipped by 4 bases and J by 0 bases, with 18 bases between them. Germline CDR1 MNHEY, CDR2 SVGAGI. The chain's CDR3 is CASSFVTPGTVNTEAFF. The DNA for the CDR3 is TGTGCCAGCAGTTTCGTCACCCCCGGGACGGTGAACACTGAAGCTTTCTTT.

This clonotype occurred many times. The chain has TRBV7-2 and TRBJ2-2; no definite D call. The CDR3 extends over 14 amino acids. Trimming took off 4 bases at V and 6 bases at J, with 12 bases between the two ends. The germline V gene has CDR1 SGHTA and CDR2 FQGNSA. DNA of the CDR3: TGTGCCAGCAGCTACATGGGTTGGTCCGGGGAGCTGTTTTTT. It is translated as CASSYMGWSGELFF.

J is TRBJ2-1 and V is TRBV7-2; 8 nucleotides align to TRBD2. The germline gives CDR1 SGHTA, CDR2 FQGNSA. This CDR3 is 16 amino acids long. The V gene end was trimmed by 1 base and the J gene end by 4 bases; junction bases not matched to a gene: 6. The DNA of the CDR3 is TGTGCCAGCAGCTTAGGGGCGGGGGGACATTACAATGAGCAGTTCTTC. As protein: CASSLGAGGHYNEQFF.

J is TRBJ2-2 and V is TRBV29-1, with a weak D call TRBD1 (5 bases). CDR1 and CDR2 from the germline V gene are SQVTM and ANQGSEA. Trimming stripped 7 bases from V and 7 bases from J, with 10 bases between. This CDR3 contains 11 residues. The CDR3 reads CSGRTSGELFF. CDR3 DNA sequence: TGCAGCGGCAGGACAAGCGGGGAGCTGTTTTTT.

The J gene is TRBJ2-3, the V gene TRBV7-2; D perhaps matches TRBD2 (6 bases). V shed 5 bases and J shed 1 base, with 22 bases lying between them. The length of the CDR3 is 18 residues. The V gene's germline CDR1 is SGHTA and CDR2 FQGNSA. The CDR3 here is CASSDLLGWGGGTDTQYF. In DNA form, the CDR3 reads TGTGCCAGCAGCGACCTACTCGGTTGGGGCGGGGGCACAGATACGCAGTATTTT.